The 32 T cell receptor beta chains below come from one sample, sequenced in a study of T cell responses to AZD1222 COVID-19 vaccine. Here immunoSEQ multiplex PCR was the method, and the copy in TCRdb shows in-frame clones only, minus some. Of about 81,000 clones in the sample, 70% to 90% were seen once. This sample comprised peripheral blood, obtained 28 days after the second AZD1222 dose. Receptors were obtained from an adult who received the AZD1222 COVID-19 vaccine.

The chain links TRBV7-2 to TRBJ1-3, with 8 bases identical to TRBD1. The CDR3 contains 16 residues. Germline V CDR1 and CDR2: SGHTA, FQGNSA. V dropped 6 bases and J dropped 0; count of bases not matched to a gene: 7. The CDR3 bases are TGTGCCAGCAGGGAAGGGACAGGCGACTCTGGAAACACCATATATTTT. It specifies CASREGTGDSGNTIYF.

The genes are TRBV5-1 and TRBJ1-3, with D hard to call. The CDR3 loop spans 16 amino acids. Germline assignment: CDR1 SGHRS and CDR2 YFSETQ. V gave up 4 bases and J gave up 0 bases, with 14 bases separating them. CDR3 nucleotide sequence: TGCGCCAGCAGCATACCCTCGGGAGACTCTGGAAACACCATATATTTT. Translation gives CASSIPSGDSGNTIYF. Full variable domain (outside the CDR3, taken from reference TRBV5-1 and TRBJ1-3): KAGVTQTPRYLIKTRGQQVTLSCSPISGHRSVSWYQQTPGQGLQFLFEYFSETQRNKGNFPGRFSGRQFSNSRSEMNVSTLELGDSALYLCASSIPSGDSGNTIYFGEGSWLTVV.

The rearrangement links TRBV28 to TRBJ1-1; D gene uncertain. The V gene's germline CDR1 is MDHEN and CDR2 SYDVKM. This CDR3 is built from 11 residues. Trimming cost V 5 bases and J 10 bases, with 11 bases left between them. The CDR3 DNA follows: TGTGCCAGCAGTAAACTGGGCCCAGCTTTCTTT. The encoded protein is CASSKLGPAFF.

The chain uses TRBV3-1 (or the pseudogene TRBV3-2) and TRBJ2-7; D gene unclear. Germline loops: CDR1 LGHDT, CDR2 YNNKEL (reference sequence). The CDR3 is 15 amino acids. Trimming took off 2 bases at V and 3 bases at J, with 14 bases between the two ends. CDR3 residues: CASSQRASAGYEQYF. The CDR3 DNA reads TGTGCCAGCAGCCAACGGGCCAGTGCCGGCTACGAGCAGTACTTC.

As to this clone: An end of the junction does not agree with germline; a read error may underlie this. This sequence joins TRBV7-2 and TRBJ1-5; tentative D call: TRBD1 (5 bases). The germline CDR1 and CDR2 sequences are SGHTA and FQGNSA. The CDR3 loop spans 15 amino acids. The CDR3 DNA reads as TGTGCCAGCAGCCTAGCCCCGGTCGGGGGTCAGCCCCAGCATTTT. Translation gives CASSLAPVGGQPQHF.

J is TRBJ1-1 and V is TRBV25-1; 7 bases align to TRBD1. CDR3 length equals 17 residues. V trimming: 0 bases; J trimming: 5 bases; junction bases outside the gene matches: 12. Germline V gives CDR1 MGHDK, CDR2 SYGVNS. This CDR3 reads CASSEYIDREGRTEAFF. The CDR3 DNA reads TGTGCCAGCAGTGAATATATCGACAGGGAGGGAAGAACTGAAGCTTTCTTT. The variable domain in full, completed from reference TRBV25-1 and TRBJ1-1, reads EADIYQTPRYLVIGTGKKITLECSQTMGHDKMYWYQQDPGMELHLIHYSYGVNSTEKGDLSSESTVSRIRTEHFPLTLESARPSHTSQYLCASSEYIDREGRTEAFFGQGTRLTVV.

The count of this clone is one. The chain carries TRBV5-1 and TRBJ1-1; D gene unclear. From germline, CDR1 is SGHRS and CDR2 YFSETQ. The CDR3 is made up of 14 amino acids. Trimming removed 4 bases at V and 1 base at J, with 11 bases between. The CDR3 protein is CASSRTTPNTEAFF. CDR3 coding DNA: TGCGCCAGCAGCAGAACAACGCCGAACACTGAAGCTTTCTTT.

The V call is TRBV27, the J call TRBJ2-7; D uncertain. The V and J ends lost 0 bases and 6 bases respectively, with 9 bases between them. The germline gives CDR1 MNHEY, CDR2 SMNVEV (reference sequence). This CDR3 is built from 13 residues. CDR3 protein: CASSLSPPFEQYF. In DNA, the CDR3 is TGTGCCAGCAGTTTATCTCCCCCCTTCGAGCAGTACTTC.

This rearrangement joins TRBV9 to TRBJ2-3; no firm D call. This CDR3 contains 16 residues. V was pared by 2 bases and J by 2 bases, with 15 bases between. CDR1 and CDR2 from the germline V gene are SGDLS and YYNGEE. The CDR3 nucleotides read TGTGCCAGCAGCGTTCGAGGTAGGGTCGACACAGATACGCAGTATTTT. This encodes CASSVRGRVDTDTQYF. Full variable domain (missing parts from reference TRBV9 and TRBJ2-3): DSGVTQTPKHLITATGQRVTLRCSPRSGDLSVYWYQQSLDQGLQFLIQYYNGEERAKGNILERFSAQQFPDLHSELNLSSLELGDSALYFCASSVRGRVDTDTQYFGPGTRLTVL.

The chain carries TRBV28 and TRBJ1-2, with 8 bases lining up with TRBD1. The CDR3 is 14 amino acids. Germline-derived CDR1 and CDR2 are MDHEN and SYDVKM. The junction had 10 bases not matched to a gene; V was cut back by 6 bases and J by 7 bases. CDR3 in DNA: TGTGCCAGCAGCCCCGGACAGGGTGTTACTGGCTACACCTTC. This translates into CASSPGQGVTGYTF.

This clone has just a few counts. The rearrangement uses TRBV19 and TRBJ2-7, with 7 bases fitting TRBD1. Unmatched junction bases numbered 8, after V lost 4 bases and J lost 2 bases. The CDR3 covers 15 residues. Germline CDR1 reads LNHDA; CDR2 reads SQIVND (reference sequence). The CDR3 loop reads CASSTTRDSTYEQYF. The CDR3 nucleotides read TGTGCCAGTAGTACCACCCGGGACAGTACCTACGAGCAGTACTTC.

This clone has only one observation. The V gene is TRBV28, the J gene TRBJ1-4; the D is unclear. This CDR3 is built from 16 residues. Germline V gene lookup returns CDR1 MDHEN and CDR2 SYDVKM. The V gene lost 2 bases and the J gene lost 0 bases, with 10 bases spanning the gap. CDR3 nucleotide sequence: TGTGCCAGCAGTTTAAATGTGAGCCCAACTAATGAAAAACTGTTTTTT. Amino acid sequence: CASSLNVSPTNEKLFF.

The rearrangement links TRBV6-6 to TRBJ1-1; D gene unclear. This CDR3 comprises 15 residues. The germline V gene has CDR1 MNHNY and CDR2 SVGAGI (reference sequence). Trimming took 0 bases from V and 1 from J, leaving 9 bases between them. CDR3 amino acids: CASSYSAAGNTEAFF. The CDR3, as DNA: TGTGCCAGCAGTTACTCCGCCGCAGGGAACACTGAAGCTTTCTTT.

As for this clone: This may be a read error: a much more frequent sequence differs by one nucleotide. The chain links TRBV11-1 to TRBJ1-1; no firm D call. V lost 2 bases to trimming and J lost 0 bases, with 1 base between them. CDR1 and CDR2 (germline): SGHAT, FQDESV (reference sequence). The CDR3 length is 12 residues. Here the CDR3 DNA reads TGTGCCAGCAGCTTACTGAACACTGAAGCTTTCTTT. As protein: CASSLLNTEAFF.

The chain couples TRBV2 to TRBJ1-1; 7 bases are shared with TRBD1. The germline V gene has CDR1 SNHLY and CDR2 FYNNEI. Trimming removed 6 bases from V and 6 bases from J; junction bases left unmatched: 4. The CDR3 consists of 12 residues. The CDR3 DNA sequence: TGTGCCAGCAGCCTGGGACAGCCTGAAGCTTTCTTT. As protein: CASSLGQPEAFF.

The V and J genes are TRBV19 and TRBJ2-1, with 9 bases identical to TRBD2. The V and J ends lost 8 bases and 5 bases, in that order; junction bases with no gene match: 7. The CDR3 totals 14 residues. In germline, CDR1 is LNHDA, CDR2 SQIVND (reference sequence). CDR3 sequence reads: CASRRTSDHNEQFF. For the CDR3, the DNA is TGTGCCAGTCGCCGGACTAGCGACCACAATGAGCAGTTCTTC.

The V call is TRBV6-5, the J call TRBJ2-7; 9 bases line up with TRBD2. This CDR3 is 15 amino acids long. The ends lost 5 bases at V and 2 bases at J; junction bases unmatched: 7. The germline V gene encodes CDR1 MNHEY and CDR2 SVGAGI. The CDR3 here is CASSLLAGATYEQYF. The CDR3 region has the DNA TGTGCCAGCAGTCTCTTAGCGGGGGCGACCTACGAGCAGTACTTC.

The rearrangement joins TRBV5-1 to TRBJ2-1; 7 positions agree with TRBD2. Germline CDR1 SGHRS, CDR2 YFSETQ. The V and J ends lost 4 bases and 9 bases, in that order; junction bases with no gene match: 13. This CDR3 is 15 amino acids long. CDR3 DNA sequence: TGCGCCAGCAGCCTTCTTGGGGCGGGAGAATTTGAGCAGTTCTTC. Its protein product is CASSLLGAGEFEQFF.

This rearrangement joins TRBV24-1 to TRBJ2-5; D may be TRBD2 (6 bases). V shed 3 bases and J shed 3 bases, with 7 bases lying between them. From germline, CDR1 is KGHDR and CDR2 SFDVKD. This CDR3 has 13 amino acids. Here the CDR3 reads CATSDGGEETQYF. CDR3 bases: TGTGCCACCAGTGATGGCGGGGAAGAGACCCAGTACTTC.

Here the CDR3 reads CASSPRQGDDSPLHF. The CDR3, as DNA: TGTGCCAGCTCACCACGACAGGGGGACGATTCACCCCTCCACTTT. The genes are TRBV18 and TRBJ1-6; TRBD1 matches at 9 bases. The J segment lost 8 bases and the V segment lost 1 base, leaving 3 bases of the junction unmatched. The V gene's germline CDR1 is KGHSH and CDR2 LQKENI. The CDR3 spans 15 residues.

The chain carries TRBV7-2 and TRBJ2-7; D remains ambiguous. Per the germline V gene, CDR1 is SGHTA and CDR2 is FQGNSA. Trimming pared 5 bases from V and 2 bases from J, leaving 13 bases between. The CDR3 is made up of 14 amino acids. In DNA form, the CDR3 reads TGTGCCAGCAGCCCCCCGCAGGCCACCTACGAGCAGTACTTC. Its protein product is CASSPPQATYEQYF. The full variable domain, with the rest looked up from reference TRBV7-2 and TRBJ2-7, is GAGVSQSPSNKVTEKGKDVELRCDPISGHTALYWYRQSLGQGLEFLIYFQGNSAPDKSGLPSDRFSAERTGGSVSTLTIQRTQQEDSAVYLCASSPPQATYEQYFGPGTRLTVT.

This rearrangement joins TRBV5-1 to TRBJ1-4; 7 bases fit TRBD1. CDR3 length: 15 amino acids. Germline CDR1 reads SGHRS; CDR2 reads YFSETQ. V trimming: 0 bases; J trimming: 9 bases; junction bases outside the gene matches: 8. CDR3 coding DNA: TGCGCCAGCAGCTTGGGACAGGGTGGATCGAAAAAACTGTTTTTT. It codes for CASSLGQGGSKKLFF. The full variable domain, its missing parts supplied by reference TRBV5-1 and TRBJ1-4, is KAGVTQTPRYLIKTRGQQVTLSCSPISGHRSVSWYQQTPGQGLQFLFEYFSETQRNKGNFPGRFSGRQFSNSRSEMNVSTLELGDSALYLCASSLGQGGSKKLFFGSGTQLSVL.

This clone turned up a few times. V usage is TRBV9 and J usage is TRBJ2-1; a possible D gene is TRBD2 (5 bases). The V end was cut by 1 base, the J end by 0 bases, with 8 bases between. There are 15 residues in the CDR3. Germline V gene lookup returns CDR1 SGDLS and CDR2 YYNGEE. CDR3: CASSVNSDSYNEQFF. DNA for the CDR3: TGTGCCAGCAGCGTAAATAGCGACTCCTACAATGAGCAGTTCTTC.

The rearrangement uses TRBV5-4 and TRBJ2-7; D is unclear. Deletions cut 0 bases from V and 7 bases from J, with 8 bases between. This CDR3 contains 12 residues. Looked up from germline, CDR1 is SGHNT and CDR2 is YYREEE (reference sequence). The CDR3 is CASSLVSTEQYF. The CDR3 coding sequence is TGTGCCAGCAGCTTGGTGTCGACGGAGCAGTACTTC.

The chain links TRBV7-9 to TRBJ1-1; D ambiguous. The V and J ends lost 2 bases and 2 bases respectively, with 3 bases between them. The germline CDR1 and CDR2 sequences are SEHNR and FQNEAQ (reference sequence). The length of the CDR3 is 12 residues. CDR3 nucleotide sequence: TGTGCCAGCAGCTTAAAAAACACTGAAGCTTTCTTT. Its protein product is CASSLKNTEAFF.

The rearrangement links TRBV28 to TRBJ1-6, with 11 bases lining up with TRBD1. CDR1 and CDR2 (germline): MDHEN, SYDVKM. CDR3 length: 17 residues. V shed 7 bases, J shed 7 bases, and the junction held 12 bases outside the gene matches. The CDR3 DNA reads TGTGCCAGCACTGCGCCCCGGGACAGGGGGTTGAATTCACCCCTCCACTTT. This sequence encodes CASTAPRDRGLNSPLHF.

The chain carries TRBV2 and TRBJ1-3; D may be TRBD1 (6 bases). CDR1 SNHLY and CDR2 FYNNEI come from the germline V gene. The V end was cut by 7 bases, the J end by 2 bases, with 9 bases between. This CDR3 is 13 amino acids long. CDR3: CASKGDAGNTIYF. As DNA, the CDR3 is TGTGCCAGCAAGGGGGACGCTGGAAACACCATATATTTT.

In its sample, this clone was seen a few times. The chain has TRBV3-1 (or the pseudogene TRBV3-2) and TRBJ1-5; D is uncertain. The CDR3 is 16 amino acids. Trimming took off 3 bases at V and 3 bases at J, with 15 bases between the two ends. Germline V lookup: CDR1 LGHDT, CDR2 YNNKEL (reference sequence). CDR3 nucleotides: TGTGCCAGCAGCCACACTTACATGGGGAACAATCAGCCCCAGCATTTT. Translating gives CASSHTYMGNNQPQHF.

V usage is TRBV5-6 and J usage is TRBJ1-4, with D perhaps matching TRBD1 (5 bases). The CDR3 length is 16 residues. Germline V CDR1 and CDR2: SGHDT, YYEEEE. V was clipped by 4 bases and J by 0 bases, with 13 bases between them. CDR3 coding DNA: TGTGCCAGCAGCCGACAGATGACTGCAACTAATGAAAAACTGTTTTTT. Amino acid sequence: CASSRQMTATNEKLFF.

This clone has a handful of counts. The V gene is TRBV12-3 or TRBV12-4, the J gene TRBJ1-1, with D uncertain. The CDR3 totals 13 residues. V was cut by 10 bases and J by 7 bases, with 19 bases left in between. The CDR3 sequence is CATYQGVSGEAFF. The CDR3 region has the DNA TGTGCCACGTACCAAGGAGTATCGGGTGAAGCTTTCTTT.

The V gene is TRBV27, the J gene TRBJ1-5, with D possibly being TRBD1 (5 bases). The CDR3 runs 14 residues. V was clipped by 5 bases and J by 6 bases, with 14 bases between them. The germline gives CDR1 MNHEY, CDR2 SMNVEV (reference sequence). The CDR3 DNA is TGTGCCAGCAGTGCGCAGGGTACGAGTCAGCCCCAGCATTTT. It specifies CASSAQGTSQPQHF.

V is TRBV5-1 and J is TRBJ2-3, with TRBD2 identical over 9 bases. Germline CDR1 reads SGHRS; CDR2 reads YFSETQ. The CDR3 runs to 15 residues. With 0 bases clipped from V and 6 bases from J, the junction kept 5 bases outside the gene matches. The CDR3: CASSLGGGAADTQYF. CDR3 sequence (DNA): TGCGCCAGCAGCTTGGGCGGGGGGGCCGCCGATACGCAGTATTTT.